One sample yielded the 31 T cell receptor beta chains listed below, sequenced in a study of regulatory T cells in long-lasting Graves disease. Construction of the TCR beta libraries employed iRepertoire HTBI primers in conjunction with Arm-PCR of CDR3 regions. TCRdb recomputed calls from the multiplex PCR reads with MiXCR, one row per CDR3 protein. The sample holds about 540,000 distinct CDR3 sequences, roughly 12% seen once. Time point in this sample: newly diagnosed GD, antithyroid drugs for less than 3 months. RNA from PBMCs was the source of the TCR library. The data were also submitted as part of a second study, on T cells in Graves' hyperthyroidism and ophthalmopathy.

Sample: peripheral blood mononuclear cells (PBMCs), taken at new diagnosis, from a patient treated with antithyroid drugs. Receptors originate from a man aged 25-40 years with Graves disease.

This clonotype showed up many times. This rearrangement joins TRBV20-1 to TRBJ1-5; D perhaps matches TRBD1 (5 bases). CDR3 size: 13 residues. Trimming stripped 3 bases from V and 7 bases from J, with 13 bases between. Germline V CDR1 and CDR2: DFQATT, SNEGSKA (reference sequence). The CDR3 DNA reads as TGCAGTGCTAGTAGGGGTCGTGAGCAGCCCCAGCATTTT. This codes for CSASRGREQPQHF.

The chain couples TRBV5-1 to TRBJ2-1; 9 bases align to TRBD2. V was clipped by 0 bases and J by 9 bases; unmatched bases: 7. Per germline, CDR1 SGHRS and CDR2 YFSETQ. This CDR3 has 15 amino acids. CDR3 in amino acids: CASSLDLAGTVEQFF. The CDR3 DNA is TGCGCCAGCAGCTTGGATCTAGCGGGAACCGTTGAGCAGTTCTTC.

Only a few counts were recorded for this clonotype. The J gene is TRBJ2-5, the V gene TRBV30; 8 nucleotides align to TRBD2. Germline values: CDR1 GTSNPN, CDR2 SVGIG (reference sequence). With 2 bases clipped from V and 10 bases from J, the junction kept 6 bases outside the gene matches. This CDR3 is 12 amino acids long. The CDR3 sequence: CAWSLPGGIQYF. Here the CDR3 DNA reads TGTGCCTGGAGTCTCCCGGGGGGGATCCAGTACTTC.

J is TRBJ2-2 and V is TRBV5-6, with D possibly TRBD1 on 5 matching bases. The ends were cut back, 6 bases at V and 6 bases at J, with 15 bases in the middle. The CDR3 has 14 residues. In germline, CDR1 is SGHDT, CDR2 YYEEEE. The CDR3 loop is CASIPRMGPGELFF. The CDR3 DNA reads TGTGCCAGCATCCCGCGGATGGGGCCCGGGGAGCTGTTTTTT. Full variable domain (missing parts from reference TRBV5-6 and TRBJ2-2): DAGVTQSPTHLIKTRGQQVTLRCSPKSGHDTVSWYQQALGQGPQFIFQYYEEEERQRGNFPDRFSGHQFPNYSSELNVNALLLGDSALYLCASIPRMGPGELFFGEGSRLTVL.

This clonotype was detected ten times or more. The gene calls are TRBV5-4 and TRBJ1-1, with TRBD1 matching over 9 bases. Germline assignment: CDR1 SGHNT and CDR2 YYREEE (reference sequence). The CDR3 length is 15 residues. V lost 4 bases and J lost 3; bases outside the gene matches: 7. In DNA, the CDR3 is TGTGCCAGCAGCAACCGGGACAGGGACGACACTGAAGCTTTCTTT. Amino acids: CASSNRDRDDTEAFF.

This clonotype appeared once. Since a far larger clone is one base different, this is likely a read error. This chain links TRBV2 with TRBJ2-7; 9 bases fit TRBD1. With V trimmed by 8 bases and J by 4 bases, 15 bases remained unmatched. There are 16 residues in the CDR3. Germline assignment: CDR1 SNHLY and CDR2 FYNNEI. The chain's CDR3 is CASPPRPDRGWYEQYF. CDR3 nucleotide sequence: TGTGCCAGCCCACCCCGCCCTGACAGGGGGTGGTACGAGCAGTACTTC. Full variable domain (remainder filled in from reference TRBV2 and TRBJ2-7): EPEVTQTPSHQVTQMGQEVILRCVPISNHLYFYWYRQILGQKVEFLVSFYNNEISEKSEIFDDQFSVERPDGSNFTLKIRSTKLEDSAMYFCASPPRPDRGWYEQYFGPGTRLTVT.

This clonotype was counted at least ten times. The chain employs TRBV2 and TRBJ2-1, with 9 bases identical to TRBD1. CDR1 is SNHLY, CDR2 FYNNEI, per germline. The length of the CDR3 is 17 residues. Trimming cost V 1 base and J 1 base; bases outside gene matches: 5. The CDR3 here is CASSEVPGQGSYNEQFF. CDR3 bases: TGTGCCAGCAGTGAAGTACCGGGACAGGGTTCCTACAATGAGCAGTTCTTC.

This clonotype came up once. V and J are TRBV27 and TRBJ2-7; D unclear. The V gene lost 2 bases and the J gene lost 3 bases, with 8 bases spanning the gap. Germline CDR1 is MNHEY and CDR2 is SMNVEV (reference sequence). This CDR3 region has 13 residues. The CDR3 reads CASSLLPGYEQYF. CDR3 sequence (DNA): TGTGCCAGCAGTTTACTTCCAGGCTACGAGCAGTACTTC.

Many counts were recorded for this clonotype. The rearrangement links TRBV10-3 to TRBJ2-1, with D possibly being TRBD1 (6 bases). Trimming cost V 1 base and J 2 bases, with 12 bases left between them. The CDR3 totals 16 residues. Per germline, CDR1 ENHRY and CDR2 SYGVKD. CDR3 sequence reads: CAISELWDKTYNEQFF. CDR3 coding DNA: TGTGCCATCAGTGAGTTATGGGACAAAACCTACAATGAGCAGTTCTTC.

Ten or more counts support this clonotype. J is TRBJ2-1 and V is TRBV24-1; D not resolved. Trimming left V 4 bases short and J 7 bases short, with 7 bases between. CDR3 length: 12 amino acids. Germline assignment: CDR1 KGHDR and CDR2 SFDVKD. Here the CDR3 reads CATSEVGNEQFF. Written as DNA, the CDR3 is TGTGCCACCAGTGAGGTAGGGAATGAGCAGTTCTTC.

This clonotype was picked up many times. The chain uses TRBV7-6 and TRBJ1-1; D gene uncertain. Trimming took 1 base from V and 5 from J, leaving 11 bases between them. The CDR3 is 14 amino acids. Germline CDR1 and CDR2: SGHVS and FNYEAQ. The CDR3 region has the DNA TGTGCCAGCAGCTTAGGCGGGCACTTAACTGAAGCTTTCTTT. Protein sequence: CASSLGGHLTEAFF.

This clonotype was observed at least ten times. V usage is TRBV6-1 and J usage is TRBJ2-1; 8 bases map to TRBD2. J was trimmed by 8 bases and V by 4 bases; bases with no gene match: 7. Germline lookup yields CDR1 MNHNS and CDR2 SASEGT. The CDR3 loop spans 14 amino acids. CDR3 region: CASSVPREGDEQFF. In DNA, the CDR3 is TGTGCCAGCAGTGTTCCCCGGGAGGGGGATGAGCAGTTCTTC.

The chain recombines TRBV5-1 with TRBJ1-2, with D perhaps TRBD1 (5 bases). Germline CDR1 reads SGHRS; CDR2 reads YFSETQ. The CDR3 is 14 amino acids. The ends were cut back, 2 bases at V and 0 bases at J, with 8 bases in the middle. The CDR3 DNA sequence: TGCGCCAGCAGCTTCGACAGCCCTAACTATGGCTACACCTTC. It yields the protein CASSFDSPNYGYTF.

This clonotype was picked up many times. This likely stems from a read error, as it lies one base from a far larger clone. The chain links TRBV6-1 to TRBJ2-1; D remains ambiguous. CDR3 length equals 11 residues. Trimming removed 5 bases from V and 6 bases from J, with 5 bases in between. The germline gives CDR1 MNHNS, CDR2 SASEGT. DNA of the CDR3: TGTGCCAGCAGTCAGAGCAATGAGCAGTTCTTC. It codes for CASSQSNEQFF.

The J gene is TRBJ2-1, the V gene TRBV4-1, with 9 nucleotides matching TRBD2. This CDR3 has 16 residues. Germline CDR1 is MGHRA and CDR2 is YSYEKL. V shed 4 bases, J shed 4 bases, and the junction held 8 bases outside the gene matches. The CDR3: CASSPAGGLGYNEQFF. In DNA form, the CDR3 reads TGCGCCAGCAGCCCAGCGGGGGGACTTGGGTACAATGAGCAGTTCTTC.

This clonotype was detected ten times or more. V and J are TRBV20-1 and TRBJ2-1, with 7 bases aligning to TRBD1. V was clipped by 0 bases and J by 5 bases; unmatched bases: 10. This CDR3 is 16 amino acids long. Per the germline V gene, CDR1 is DFQATT and CDR2 is SNEGSKA (reference sequence). CDR3 loop: CSARDPTGSADNEQFF. CDR3 nucleotides: TGCAGTGCTAGAGACCCGACAGGGTCGGCGGACAATGAGCAGTTCTTC.

Notes on this clonotype: A far larger clone lies a single base away; this is likely a read error. The chain combines TRBV28 with TRBJ2-7; 7 bases line up with TRBD2. After removal of 4 bases from V and 2 bases from J, the junction contained 5 bases not matched to a gene. Germline CDR1 reads MDHEN; CDR2 reads SYDVKM. CDR3 size: 14 residues. The CDR3 protein is CASSWGGGPYEQYF. CDR3 DNA sequence: TGTGCCAGCAGTTGGGGGGGAGGACCCTACGAGCAGTACTTC.

Of note for this clonotype: A read error is possible here, since a much larger clone lies one base away. The chain couples TRBV6-1 to TRBJ2-3; 7 bases match TRBD2. The V gene's germline CDR1 is MNHNS and CDR2 SASEGT. With 10 bases clipped from V and 4 bases from J, the junction kept 8 bases outside the gene matches. The CDR3 contains 13 residues. The chain's CDR3 is CAIALAFADTQYF. The CDR3 region has the DNA TGTGCCATCGCACTAGCGTTCGCAGATACGCAGTATTTT.

This clonotype was picked up a small number of times. The chain joins TRBV9 to TRBJ2-1, with 10 positions matching TRBD2. Unmatched junction bases numbered 17, after V lost 0 bases and J lost 8 bases. This CDR3 comprises 19 residues. The germline gives CDR1 SGDLS, CDR2 YYNGEE. The CDR3 DNA is TGTGCCAGCAGCGTAGGTACAGGGCGGAGGGCTAGCGGGAGAGATGAGCAGTTCTTC. Translated, it gives CASSVGTGRRASGRDEQFF.

This clonotype was seen at least ten times. This sequence joins TRBV7-9 and TRBJ2-1; D tentatively fits TRBD1 or TRBD2 (5 bases each). V was trimmed by 5 bases and J by 0 bases, leaving 14 bases between them. The CDR3 totals 16 residues. Per germline, CDR1 SEHNR and CDR2 FQNEAQ (reference sequence). CDR3 coding DNA: TGTGCCAGCAGCCCTAGGGACGAAGGCTCCTACAATGAGCAGTTCTTC. It translates to CASSPRDEGSYNEQFF.

This clonotype was observed once. This may arise from a read error, as a much more abundant clone is one base away. The J gene is TRBJ1-1, the V gene TRBV30; tentatively, D is TRBD1 (6 bases). Trimming took off 1 base at V and 0 bases at J, with 9 bases between the two ends. Germline loops: CDR1 GTSNPN, CDR2 SVGIG (reference sequence). The CDR3 runs to 14 residues. The CDR3, as DNA: TGTGCCTGGAGTGCATCAGGGGTGAACACTGAAGCTTTCTTT. Translated, it gives CAWSASGVNTEAFF.

This clonotype occurred many times. The rearrangement uses TRBV5-1 and TRBJ2-3; TRBD1 matches at 9 bases. CDR3 length equals 15 residues. V dropped 3 bases and J dropped 5; count of bases not matched to a gene: 7. Per the germline V gene, CDR1 is SGHRS and CDR2 is YFSETQ. DNA of the CDR3: TGCGCCAGCAGCTGGGGGACAGGGCCTGGAGATACGCAGTATTTT. This translates into CASSWGTGPGDTQYF.

Worth noting for this clonotype: The junction does not match germline at one end; this may be a read error. The V and J genes are TRBV6-1 and TRBJ2-5, with 7 positions matching TRBD1. This CDR3 has 15 amino acids. The germline V gene has CDR1 MNHNS and CDR2 SASEGT. The DNA of the CDR3 is TGTGCCGGCAGTGCCTTGACAGGGTTGTTGGAGACCCAGTACTTC. Protein product: CAGSALTGLLETQYF.

In its sample, this clonotype was seen many times. CDR3 nucleotides: TGTGCCTGGACTACAGGACCTGGGACTGAAGCTTTCTTT. Its translation: CAWTTGPGTEAFF. The chain uses TRBV30 and TRBJ1-1; TRBD1 might be the D (5 bases). From germline, CDR1 is GTSNPN and CDR2 SVGIG (reference sequence). CDR3 length equals 13 residues. V dropped 4 bases and J dropped 5 bases, with 14 bases sitting between them.

There are many counts of this clonotype. The rearrangement uses TRBV24-1 and TRBJ1-5; D is uncertain. V was trimmed by 5 bases and J by 3 bases, leaving 10 bases between them. The CDR3 totals 14 residues. The germline gives CDR1 KGHDR, CDR2 SFDVKD. The CDR3, as DNA: TGTGCCACCAGTGTCTCGGGCACCAATCAGCCCCAGCATTTT. Translated: CATSVSGTNQPQHF.

To note about this clonotype: The germline gene is not matched at one end of the junction; a read error may be the cause. The chain combines TRBV7-9 with TRBJ2-7; 11 nucleotides match TRBD2. The CDR3 is 14 amino acids. Germline V gene sequence: CDR1 SEHNR, CDR2 FQNEAQ (reference sequence). The CDR3 DNA reads as TGTACCAGCAGCTTACTAGCGGGGGCCTACGAGCAGTACTTC. Protein: CTSSLLAGAYEQYF.

A few counts support this clonotype. A much larger clone lies one base from this, so it may be a read error. This chain uses TRBV28 with TRBJ2-1; 10 bases fit TRBD2. CDR1 is MDHEN, CDR2 SYDVKM, per germline. The CDR3 is 18 residues long. The CDR3, as DNA: TGTGCCAGCAGTTACTCGATTTATTCTAGCGGGAGTGAGAGTGAGCAGCTCTTC. Amino acid sequence: CASSYSIYSSGSESEQLF.

The chain links TRBV30 to TRBJ2-6; the D gene is possibly TRBD1 (6 bases). CDR3 size: 20 residues. Trimming took off 3 bases at V and 2 bases at J, with 26 bases between the two ends. CDR1 and CDR2 from the germline V gene are GTSNPN and SVGIG (reference sequence). The CDR3 coding sequence is TGTGCCTGGAGCTCGCCCCGCTACAGGGCCGAGGGGGCTGGGGCCAACGTCCTGACTTTC. This sequence encodes CAWSSPRYRAEGAGANVLTF.

This clonotype was observed a handful of times. CDR3: CASSLWGDSGANVLTF. The CDR3 bases are TGTGCCAGCAGCTTGTGGGGGGACTCTGGGGCCAACGTCCTGACTTTC. The chain is built from TRBV11-1 and TRBJ2-6, with a possible D match to TRBD2 (6 bases). V was cut by 3 bases and J by 0 bases, with 9 bases left in between. The CDR3 consists of 16 residues. Germline-derived CDR1 and CDR2 are SGHAT and FQDESV (reference sequence). Using reference TRBV11-1 and TRBJ2-6 for the parts outside the CDR3, the full variable domain is EAEVAQSPRYKITEKSQAVAFWCDPISGHATLYWYRQILGQGPELLVQFQDESVVDDSQLPKDRFSAERLKGVDSTLKIQPAELGDSAMYLCASSLWGDSGANVLTFGAGSRLTVL.

The sample holds a few counts of this clonotype. The chain uses TRBV27 and TRBJ2-1, with unresolved D. Trimming removed 6 bases from V and 9 bases from J, with 18 bases in between. CDR3 size: 14 residues. The germline V gene encodes CDR1 MNHEY and CDR2 SMNVEV (reference sequence). CDR3 in amino acids: CASRSPISSTEQFF. CDR3 sequence (DNA): TGTGCCAGCAGGAGTCCTATATCTTCTACTGAGCAGTTCTTC.

This clonotype was detected many times. The chain uses TRBV18 and TRBJ2-3; possible D gene TRBD1, 5 bases. This CDR3 has 15 amino acids. V gave up 5 bases and J gave up 2 bases, with 14 bases separating them. Germline V gene data show CDR1 as KGHSH and CDR2 as LQKENI. CDR3 protein: CASSATGYPTDTQYF. As DNA, the CDR3 is TGTGCCAGCTCAGCTACAGGATACCCCACAGATACGCAGTATTTT.